This T cell receptor (beta chain) is drawn from a study of OX40 agonist ivuxolimab in advanced cancers. Describing the broader study: Ivuxolimab, which targeted the costimulatory receptor OX40 (CD134), was an agonistic, fully human IgG2 monoclonal antibody. Of the roughly 52 dose-escalation patients, hepatocellular carcinoma was present in roughly 19, melanoma in approximately 15, renal cell carcinoma in 9 and head and neck cancer in 9. Prior anti-PD-1, anti-PD-L1 or anti-CTLA-4 therapy was permitted, and about two fifths of dose-escalation patients had received checkpoint inhibitors. Intravenous ivuxolimab was administered to patients every 2 weeks at six dose levels: 0.01, 0.1, 0.3, 1.5, 3 and 10 mg/kg. Partial responses occurred in three dose-escalation patients, of whom one had hepatocellular carcinoma and two had cutaneous melanoma. Peripheral TCRbeta sequencing aimed to test whether ivuxolimab altered TCR sequence diversity and caused clonal T-cell expansion. The dose-escalation cohort was over 70% male with a mean age of around 64 years, ranging from roughly 20 to 85. The paper covers the monotherapy dose-escalation part of the phase I ivuxolimab trial, which included N = 52 patients.

The trial excluded patients who had a history of autoimmune disease or who were on systemic immunosuppression. Peripheral blood for TCR sequencing was collected from all dose cohorts at baseline, on cycle 4 day 1, and on cycle 7 day 1. Samples came from an open-label, multicenter, first-in-human phase I dose-escalation trial of ivuxolimab. Adults with locally advanced or metastatic head and neck squamous cell, hepatocellular, melanoma or renal cell carcinoma were enrolled in the trial. Before TCR sequencing, CD4+ and CD8+ T cells were separately sorted from peripheral blood. Genomic DNA was isolated from the sorted cells so that the TCRbeta CDR3 region could be sequenced. The immunoSEQ Assay was used to sequence the TCRbeta CDR3 regions. Imported from immuneACCESS, the table was reduced by TCRdb to in-frame sequences with V and J called. These copies leave out some clones; in studies compared against another copy, an unresolved V gene accounts for under half, and the cause of the remainder is not known. The sample includes tens of thousands of clones, with approximately 90% observed a single time. The leading ten clones occupy 0.65% to 0.8% of the sample.

Worth noting for this clone: Its antigen remains undetermined. Base qualities are not at hand, and no much larger clone is one base apart.

Study-level results and caveats: Antigen specificity was not determined for the clonally expanded peripheral T cells. In the 0.1-3.0 mg/kg groups, partial responders were among the patients with the lowest normalized peripheral clonal expansion, particularly in CD8+ T cells. At doses from 0.1 to 3.0 mg/kg, clonal expansion was seen in both CD4+ and CD8+ blood T cells between baseline and week 6. Low levels of normalized T-cell clonal expansion were also shown by some nonresponding patients. After ivuxolimab, more expanded clones were found on average in CD8+ T cells than in CD4+ T cells.

The TCR originated in an adult with an advanced solid tumor such as melanoma, head and neck, liver or kidney cancer. The sequencing here drew on CD4+ or CD8+ T cells sorted from blood, taken in a trial of the OX40 agonist ivuxolimab.

The nucleotide sequence is TGTGCCAGCAGTACCACCTTTCGAGAAACTTTCTTT. It specifies CASSTTFRETFF. The chain joins TRBV27 to TRBJ1-1; the D gene cannot be named for sure. The germline V gene (reference sequence) gives CDR1 as MNHEY and CDR2 as SMNVEV. The CDR3 holds 12 amino acids from the cysteine to the phenylalanine. This entry keeps only the CDR3 DNA: 36 bases, framed from base 1. The V and J ends are trimmed by 5 bases and 12 bases, leaving 16 bases between them.